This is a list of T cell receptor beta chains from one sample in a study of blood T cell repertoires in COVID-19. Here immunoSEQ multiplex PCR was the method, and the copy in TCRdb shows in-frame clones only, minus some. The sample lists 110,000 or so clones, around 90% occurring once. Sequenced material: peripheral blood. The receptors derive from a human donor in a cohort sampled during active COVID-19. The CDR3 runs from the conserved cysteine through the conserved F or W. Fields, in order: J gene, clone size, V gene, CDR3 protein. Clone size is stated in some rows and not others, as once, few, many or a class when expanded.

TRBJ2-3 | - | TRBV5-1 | CASSLEGREGPPSLTDTQYF
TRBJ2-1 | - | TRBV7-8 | CATLAVNYNEQFF
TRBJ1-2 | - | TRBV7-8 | CASSLGQAQGYGYTF
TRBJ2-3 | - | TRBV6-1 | CASSEGTGSTDTQYF
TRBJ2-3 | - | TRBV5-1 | CASSSDSSSNTQYF
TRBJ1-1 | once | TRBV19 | CAGRKDIANTEAFF
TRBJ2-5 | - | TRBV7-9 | CASRLADRQETQYF
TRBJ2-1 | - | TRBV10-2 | CASSGSGASYNEQFF
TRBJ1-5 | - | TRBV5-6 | CASSLGPRDRGQPQHF
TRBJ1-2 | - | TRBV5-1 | CASSLAITDGYTF
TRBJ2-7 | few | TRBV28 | CASSSSRPPEQYF
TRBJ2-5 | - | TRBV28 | CASSLWTGGKETQYF
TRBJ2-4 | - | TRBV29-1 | CSVDGQEGNIQYF
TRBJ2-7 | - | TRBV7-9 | CASSPVPHEQYF
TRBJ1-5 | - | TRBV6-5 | CASSYSPRNQPQHF
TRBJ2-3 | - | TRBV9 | CASSVVASGEGTDTQYF
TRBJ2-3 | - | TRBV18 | CASSPPRGLDTQYF
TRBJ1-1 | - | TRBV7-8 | CASSPQRDRLSTEAFF
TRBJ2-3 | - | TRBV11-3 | CASSVGTVNGDTQYF
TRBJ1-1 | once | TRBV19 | CASSGDRGHTEAFF
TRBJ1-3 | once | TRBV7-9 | CASSVFAPGVSGNTIYF
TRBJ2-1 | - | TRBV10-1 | CASSESTGGEGPLYNEQFF
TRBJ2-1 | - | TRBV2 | CASSARGGAINEQFF
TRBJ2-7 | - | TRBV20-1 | CSAGAGLPSYEQYF
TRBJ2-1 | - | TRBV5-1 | CASSLEVDRGYNEQFF
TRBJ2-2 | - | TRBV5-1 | CASGKAVNTGELFF
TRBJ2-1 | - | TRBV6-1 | CASSASGLAGLYNEQFF
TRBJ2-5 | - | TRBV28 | CASSSTSSGTPQETQYF
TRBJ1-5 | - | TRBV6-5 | CASSPGTGNQPQHF
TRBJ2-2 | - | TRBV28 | CASSLLTSVLNTGELFF
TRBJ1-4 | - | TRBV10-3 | CAISDAGQRGEKLFF
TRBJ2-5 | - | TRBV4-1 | CASSSPDRVGETQYF
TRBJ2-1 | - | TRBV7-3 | CASSFDSYNEQFF
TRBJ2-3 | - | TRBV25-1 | CASATPGTGTDTQYF
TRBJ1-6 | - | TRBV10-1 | CASRQGGQSPLHF
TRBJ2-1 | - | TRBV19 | CASTNRDEQFF
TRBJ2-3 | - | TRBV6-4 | CASSDTPAGGNTQYF
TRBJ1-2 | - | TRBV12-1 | CASSPRAYRDRGCYTF
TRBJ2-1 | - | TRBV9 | CASSAGSSGGIYEQFF
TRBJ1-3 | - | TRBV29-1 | CSATIDRGSGNTIYF
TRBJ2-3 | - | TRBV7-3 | CASSGNSGGAGDTQYF
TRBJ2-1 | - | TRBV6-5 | CASSRGLAGYNEQFF